A single T cell receptor beta chain is shown here with its context. This record belongs to a study of blood T cell repertoires in COVID-19. Libraries were prepared by immunoSEQ multiplex PCR; TCRdb keeps only in-frame clonotypes and omits some of them. The data show roughly 42,000 clones, approximately 88% seen once. The germline V gene encodes CDR1 KGHSH and CDR2 LQKENI. CDR3 size: 15 residues. Trimming removed 2 bases from V and 1 base from J; junction bases left unmatched: 1. The J gene is TRBJ2-2, the V gene TRBV18, with 7 bases identical to TRBD1. The sequence derives from a human donor in a cohort sampled during active COVID-19. Sequences were obtained from peripheral blood. The CDR3 loop reads CASSPGTVNTGELFF. Here the CDR3 DNA reads TGTGCCAGCTCACCAGGGACAGTGAACACCGGGGAGCTGTTTTTT.